These 29 T cell receptor beta chains originate from one sample sequenced in a study of post-analysis software for immune sequencing data. Study results and caveats: TRBV5-6, TRBV5-1 and TRBV20-1 were among about 5 TRBV segments more frequent in patients than controls.

These TCRs' antigens remain unknown. Included in the TCR beta cDNA libraries were unique molecular identifiers. TCRdb itself ran the PCR reads through MiXCR, one entry per CDR3 protein. The sample consists of over 700,000 distinct CDR3 sequences, 25% to 30% of them appearing once. Sequenced material: blood. These receptors were obtained from a girl between 5 and 17 years old with multiple sclerosis.

The J gene is TRBJ1-2, the V gene TRBV27; 7 nucleotides agree with TRBD1. This CDR3 has 15 amino acids. The germline V gene has CDR1 MNHEY and CDR2 SMNVEV (reference sequence). With 0 bases clipped from V and 4 bases from J, the junction kept 5 bases outside the gene matches. The CDR3 sequence is CASSLSGQLCYGYTF. The CDR3 bases are TGTGCCAGCAGTTTATCGGGACAGTTGTGCTATGGCTACACCTTC.

This clonotype was detected ten times or more. The rearrangement links TRBV27 to TRBJ2-1; 8 nucleotides match TRBD2. The V segment lost 6 bases and the J segment 0 bases; nucleotides outside the gene matches: 4. The CDR3 spans 15 residues. Per germline, CDR1 MNHEY and CDR2 SMNVEV (reference sequence). DNA of the CDR3: TGTGCCAGCAGCTATAGCGGGATCTCCTACAATGAGCAGTTCTTC. It translates to CASSYSGISYNEQFF.

This clonotype was observed a few times. V gene TRBV3-1 combines with J gene TRBJ2-3, with 9 bases matching TRBD1. Germline trimming cut 4 bases from V and 1 base from J; bases unmatched to any gene: 6. The CDR3 is 16 amino acids. Germline values: CDR1 LGHDT, CDR2 YNNKEL (reference sequence). The CDR3 loop reads CASSPTDRGGTDTQYF. CDR3 nucleotides: TGTGCCAGCAGCCCAACGGACAGGGGCGGCACAGATACGCAGTATTTT.

This clonotype was detected a few times. The chain combines TRBV5-5 with TRBJ2-7, with 7 bases aligning to TRBD1. Germline V gives CDR1 SGHKS, CDR2 YYEKEE (reference sequence). The CDR3 consists of 13 residues. Trimming cost V 4 bases and J 7 bases; bases outside gene matches: 8. The CDR3 sequence: CASSRTGVGEQYF. CDR3 DNA: TGTGCCAGCAGCAGAACAGGGGTTGGAGAGCAGTACTTC. Full variable domain (rest looked up from reference TRBV5-5 and TRBJ2-7): DAGVTQSPTHLIKTRGQQVTLRCSPISGHKSVSWYQQVLGQGPQFIFQYYEKEERGRGNFPDRFSARQFPNYSSELNVNALLLGDSALYLCASSRTGVGEQYFGPGTRLTVT.

The V call is TRBV5-1, the J call TRBJ1-6; 10 nucleotides match TRBD1. The CDR3 is made up of 15 amino acids. The V gene's germline CDR1 is SGHRS and CDR2 YFSETQ. V lost 4 bases and J lost 8; bases outside the gene matches: 6. CDR3 sequence (DNA): TGCGCCAGCAGCCCGCAGACAGGGGGCGATTCACCCCTCCACTTT. It codes for CASSPQTGGDSPLHF. Full variable domain (missing parts from reference TRBV5-1 and TRBJ1-6): KAGVTQTPRYLIKTRGQQVTLSCSPISGHRSVSWYQQTPGQGLQFLFEYFSETQRNKGNFPGRFSGRQFSNSRSEMNVSTLELGDSALYLCASSPQTGGDSPLHFGNGTRLTVT.

This clonotype has only a few counts. This chain joins TRBV7-9 and TRBJ2-5; 10 nucleotides line up with TRBD1. Germline assignment: CDR1 SEHNR and CDR2 FQNEAQ (reference sequence). The CDR3 has 17 residues. V shed 5 bases and J 2 bases; nucleotides not matched to a gene: 11. The CDR3: CASSQTGGRVGQETQYF. The CDR3 DNA reads as TGTGCCAGCAGCCAGACAGGGGGCAGGGTTGGGCAAGAGACCCAGTACTTC. Combining the CDR3 with reference TRBV7-9 and TRBJ2-5 gives the whole variable domain DTGVSQNPRHKITKRGQNVTFRCDPISEHNRLYWYRQTLGQGPEFLTYFQNEAQLEKSRLLSDRFSAERPKGSFSTLEIQRTEQGDSAMYLCASSQTGGRVGQETQYFGPGTRLLVL.

This clonotype was observed a few times. The chain carries TRBV20-1 and TRBJ1-2; 7 bases match TRBD1. The CDR3 runs to 13 residues. Germline V CDR1 and CDR2: DFQATT, SNEGSKA (reference sequence). The V and J ends lost 6 bases and 8 bases, in that order; junction bases with no gene match: 12. The CDR3 coding sequence is TGCAGTGCAGCCCACGGGGACAGCCGGGGCTACACCTTC. Translation gives CSAAHGDSRGYTF.

The gene calls are TRBV20-1 and TRBJ2-6; the D is unclear. The ends were cut back, 5 bases at V and 2 bases at J, with 16 bases in the middle. CDR3 length equals 16 residues. CDR1 DFQATT and CDR2 SNEGSKA come from the germline V gene (reference sequence). CDR3 loop: CSARHLGLTGANVLTF. DNA for the CDR3: TGCAGTGCTCGCCACCTTGGGTTAACTGGGGCCAACGTCCTGACTTTC.

There are a few counts of this clonotype. The rearrangement uses TRBV7-2 and TRBJ1-2; 7 nucleotides align to TRBD1. The CDR3 has 16 residues. Unmatched junction bases numbered 12, after V lost 5 bases and J lost 3 bases. Germline V gene data show CDR1 as SGHTA and CDR2 as FQGNSA. CDR3 sequence reads: CASSPSFPGGDYGYTF. The CDR3 nucleotides are TGTGCCAGCAGCCCCTCATTTCCAGGGGGGGACTATGGCTACACCTTC.

This clonotype was seen at least ten times. The genes are TRBV15 and TRBJ2-6, with D uncertain. Germline lookup yields CDR1 LNHNV and CDR2 YYDKDF (reference sequence). V dropped 6 bases and J dropped 0 bases, with 9 bases sitting between them. CDR3 length: 15 amino acids. The CDR3 spells CATSVYGSGANVLTF. The CDR3 DNA reads as TGTGCCACCAGTGTATATGGCTCTGGGGCCAACGTCCTGACTTTC.

This clonotype was counted only a few times. In nucleotides, the CDR3 is TGTGCCGGCCGTCCCGGGAGCTCCTACAATGAGCAGTTCTTC. This codes for CAGRPGSSYNEQFF. This sequence joins TRBV28 and TRBJ2-1, with D possibly matching TRBD2 (6 bases). The V end was cut by 11 bases, the J end by 0 bases, with 14 bases between. The CDR3 extends over 14 amino acids. CDR1 is MDHEN and CDR2 is SYDVKM in the germline V gene. The full variable domain, completed using reference TRBV28 and TRBJ2-1, is DVKVTQSSRYLVKRTGEKVFLECVQDMDHENMFWYRQDPGLGLRLIYFSYDVKMKEKGDIPEGYSVSREKKERFSLILESASTNQTSMYLCAGRPGSSYNEQFFGPGTRLTVL.

Worth noting for this clonotype: The final CDR3 position lacks the conserved phenylalanine or tryptophan, pointing to a likely read error. V gene TRBV20-1 combines with J gene TRBJ2-1; D might be TRBD2 (6 bases). This CDR3 region has 16 residues. CDR1 and CDR2 from the germline V gene are DFQATT and SNEGSKA (reference sequence). The germline V and J ends were trimmed by 0 bases and 4 bases, with 16 bases remaining between them. For the CDR3, the DNA is TGCAGTGCTAGAGATGGGAGGCCCCTTTTGTACAATGAGCAGTTCTCC. Amino acids: CSARDGRPLLYNEQFS.

In this sample, this clonotype turned up many times. This rearrangement joins TRBV20-1 to TRBJ2-1, with D unresolved. This CDR3 spans 11 amino acids. Germline V gives CDR1 DFQATT, CDR2 SNEGSKA (reference sequence). CDR3 bases: TGCAGCCGGAGCTCCTACAATGAGCAGTTCTTC. Translating gives CSRSSYNEQFF.

This clonotype showed up just a few times. The chain links TRBV7-2 to TRBJ1-5; D is ambiguous. Germline V gives CDR1 SGHTA, CDR2 FQGNSA. The CDR3 has 16 amino acids. V was clipped by 0 bases and J by 0 bases, with 9 bases between them. The CDR3, as DNA: TGTGCCAGCAGCTTAGCTTCCAGGAATAGCAATCAGCCCCAGCATTTT. Amino acid sequence: CASSLASRNSNQPQHF. Filled out from reference TRBV7-2 and TRBJ1-5, the complete variable domain reads GAGVSQSPSNKVTEKGKDVELRCDPISGHTALYWYRQSLGQGLEFLIYFQGNSAPDKSGLPSDRFSAERTGGSVSTLTIQRTQQEDSAVYLCASSLASRNSNQPQHFGDGTRLSIL.

This chain connects TRBV15 to TRBJ1-4; possible D gene TRBD1, 6 bases. This CDR3 is built from 14 residues. Trimming pared 1 base from V and 10 bases from J, leaving 13 bases between. Germline V gene sequence: CDR1 LNHNV, CDR2 YYDKDF (reference sequence). The CDR3 nucleotides read TGTGCCACCAGCAGAGGAACAGGGCCGGGAAAACTGTTTTTT. The encoded protein is CATSRGTGPGKLFF.

As to this clonotype: A much more abundant neighbour one base away suggests this may be a read error. The V and J genes are TRBV5-1 and TRBJ2-1; the match to TRBD2 covers 14 bases. This CDR3 contains 16 residues. CDR1 and CDR2 (germline): SGHRS, YFSETQ. CDR3 in amino acids: CAGSSPGTSGRGEQFF. CDR3 DNA sequence: TGCGCCGGCAGCTCCCCCGGGACTAGCGGGAGAGGTGAGCAGTTCTTC.

The V call is TRBV27, the J call TRBJ2-5; 10 bases map to TRBD2. From germline, CDR1 is MNHEY and CDR2 SMNVEV (reference sequence). With V trimmed by 6 bases and J by 11 bases, 18 bases remained unmatched. CDR3 length: 16 amino acids. CDR3 region: CASRLPLAGDSPEQYF. For the CDR3, the DNA is TGTGCCAGCAGACTTCCCCTAGCGGGAGATTCACCTGAGCAGTACTTC.

This chain uses TRBV20-1 with TRBJ2-3, with 8 positions matching TRBD1. V lost 5 bases to trimming and J lost 10 bases; unmatched junction nucleotides: 8. This CDR3 contains 12 residues. The germline V gene encodes CDR1 DFQATT and CDR2 SNEGSKA (reference sequence). CDR3 DNA sequence: TGCAGTGCTCGTGCAGGGGGCGCGGCGCAGTATTTT. It specifies CSARAGGAAQYF.

This rearrangement joins TRBV7-9 to TRBJ1-2, with a tentative D call TRBD1 (5 bases). The CDR3 runs 13 residues. With 2 bases removed from V and 6 bases from J, the gap between germline ends came to 10 bases. Looked up from germline, CDR1 is SEHNR and CDR2 is FQNEAQ (reference sequence). The CDR3 sequence: CASSLPGRDGYTF. The DNA for the CDR3 is TGTGCCAGCAGCTTACCGGGGCGCGATGGCTACACCTTC.

This clonotype was counted a few times. The chain couples TRBV20-1 to TRBJ2-2, with 7 bases identical to TRBD1. Trimming took 3 bases from V and 6 from J; bases not matched to a gene: 13. This CDR3 has 16 residues. CDR1 and CDR2 (germline): DFQATT, SNEGSKA (reference sequence). The CDR3 loop is CSARPETGTTPGELFF. CDR3 in DNA: TGCAGTGCTAGGCCCGAGACAGGGACAACACCCGGGGAGCTGTTTTTT.

This chain uses TRBV20-1 with TRBJ2-3; TRBD2 aligns across 8 bases. CDR1 and CDR2 (germline): DFQATT, SNEGSKA (reference sequence). CDR3 length: 14 amino acids. J lost 6 bases, V lost 3 bases, and 8 bases had no gene match. CDR3 residues: CSARVAGLRDTQYF. DNA of the CDR3: TGCAGTGCTAGGGTAGCGGGGCTTCGCGATACGCAGTATTTT.

This clonotype was observed a few times. The chain is built from TRBV29-1 and TRBJ1-2; D is perhaps TRBD1 (6 bases). Trimming removed 4 bases at V and 7 bases at J, with 10 bases between. The V gene's germline CDR1 is SQVTM and CDR2 ANQGSEA. The CDR3 consists of 11 residues. The CDR3 loop is CSVVQGLGYTF. CDR3 DNA sequence: TGCAGCGTTGTTCAGGGGCTTGGCTACACCTTC.

Worth noting for this clonotype: The junction and the germline gene differ at one end; a read error may be behind it. The chain has TRBV12-3 or TRBV12-4 and TRBJ1-2, with D tentatively TRBD1 (5 bases). The CDR3 totals 13 residues. This CDR3 reads CASSLGQNCGYTF. CDR3 sequence (DNA): TGTGCCAGCAGTTTGGGGCAGAACTGTGGCTACACCTTC.

The J gene is TRBJ1-2, the V gene TRBV6-5; perhaps TRBD1 as D (5 bases). Germline lookup yields CDR1 MNHEY and CDR2 SVGAGI. This CDR3 is 19 amino acids long. The V end lost 0 bases, the J end lost 3 bases, and 23 bases lay between the germline ends. The CDR3 region has the DNA TGTGCCAGCAGTTACTCGAGTCCCTCTACGGAGGGGTCTCACTATGGCTACACCTTC. This encodes CASSYSSPSTEGSHYGYTF.

This clonotype was seen a few times. This rearrangement joins TRBV10-3 to TRBJ2-1, with 8 bases identical to TRBD2. Germline-derived CDR1 and CDR2 are ENHRY and SYGVKD. The CDR3 extends over 15 amino acids. V was pared by 2 bases and J by 6 bases, with 6 bases of the junction left unmatched. In DNA form, the CDR3 reads TGTGCCATCAGTGAGACGGGGGGGTGGAGCAATGAGCAGTTCTTC. Translated, it gives CAISETGGWSNEQFF.

The table lists this clonotype with a few counts. The chain recombines TRBV15 with TRBJ2-7; 8 nucleotides match TRBD2. CDR3 length equals 16 residues. Germline-derived CDR1 and CDR2 are LNHNV and YYDKDF (reference sequence). The J segment lost 4 bases and the V segment lost 0 bases, leaving 8 bases of the junction unmatched. This chain's CDR3 is CATSRDFASGSYEQYF. The DNA of the CDR3 is TGTGCCACCAGCAGAGATTTCGCTAGCGGGTCTTACGAGCAGTACTTC. The variable domain in full, completed from reference TRBV15 and TRBJ2-7, reads DAMVIQNPRYQVTQFGKPVTLSCSQTLNHNVMYWYQQKSSQAPKLLFHYYDKDFNNEADTPDNFQSRRPNTSFCFLDIRSPGLGDTAMYLCATSRDFASGSYEQYFGPGTRLTVT.

This clonotype was counted a few times. This chain uses TRBV7-9 with TRBJ2-1, with unresolved D. CDR3 size: 15 residues. Looked up from germline, CDR1 is SEHNR and CDR2 is FQNEAQ (reference sequence). V gave up 3 bases and J gave up 6 bases, with 15 bases separating them. Written as DNA, the CDR3 is TGTGCCAGCAGCTTCCCGACACCTGGAATCAATGAGCAGTTCTTC. Protein: CASSFPTPGINEQFF.

This clonotype was detected ten times or more. The V call is TRBV9, the J call TRBJ1-2; possible D gene TRBD1, 6 bases. V was shortened by 4 bases and J by 8 bases, with 18 bases between the two germline ends. Germline loops: CDR1 SGDLS, CDR2 YYNGEE. The CDR3 length is 14 residues. This CDR3 reads CASSPVGGDEGYTF. The CDR3 DNA is TGTGCCAGCAGCCCCGTCGGGGGCGATGAGGGCTACACCTTC.

The chain combines TRBV12-3 or TRBV12-4 with TRBJ1-6, with D possibly being TRBD1 (6 bases). This CDR3 has 15 residues. Trimming cost V 5 bases and J 8 bases, with 16 bases left between them. This chain's CDR3 is CASSNGPPGDSPLHF. In DNA form, the CDR3 reads TGTGCCAGCAGTAACGGGCCCCCAGGGGATTCACCCCTCCACTTT.